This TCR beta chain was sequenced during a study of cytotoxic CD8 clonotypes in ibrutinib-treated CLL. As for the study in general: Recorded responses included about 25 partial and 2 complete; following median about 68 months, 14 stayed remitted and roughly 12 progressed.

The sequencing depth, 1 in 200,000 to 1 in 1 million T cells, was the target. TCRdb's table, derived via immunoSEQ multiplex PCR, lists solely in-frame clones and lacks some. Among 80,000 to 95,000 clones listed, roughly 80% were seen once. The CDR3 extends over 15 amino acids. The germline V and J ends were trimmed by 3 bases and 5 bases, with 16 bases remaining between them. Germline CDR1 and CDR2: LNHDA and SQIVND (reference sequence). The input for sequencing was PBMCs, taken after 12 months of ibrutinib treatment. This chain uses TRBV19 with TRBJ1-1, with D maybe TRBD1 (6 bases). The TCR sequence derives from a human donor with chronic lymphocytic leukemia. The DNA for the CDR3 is TGTGCCAGTAGTATCGGGACATCCCGACGGACTGAAGCTTTCTTT. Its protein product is CASSIGTSRRTEAFF.